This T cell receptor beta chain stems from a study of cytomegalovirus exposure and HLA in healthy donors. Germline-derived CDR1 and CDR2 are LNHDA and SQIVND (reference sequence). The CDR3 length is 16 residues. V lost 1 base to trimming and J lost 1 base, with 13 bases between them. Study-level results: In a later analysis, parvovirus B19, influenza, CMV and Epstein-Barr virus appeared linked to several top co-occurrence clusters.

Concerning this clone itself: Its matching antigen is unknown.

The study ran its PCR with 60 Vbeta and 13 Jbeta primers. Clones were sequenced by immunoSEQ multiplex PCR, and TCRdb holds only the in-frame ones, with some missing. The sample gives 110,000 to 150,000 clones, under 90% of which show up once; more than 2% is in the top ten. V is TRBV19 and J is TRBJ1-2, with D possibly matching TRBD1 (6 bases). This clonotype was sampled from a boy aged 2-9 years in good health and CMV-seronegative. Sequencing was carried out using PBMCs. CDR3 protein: CASSIGNTGFNYGYTF. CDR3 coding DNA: TGTGCCAGTAGTATAGGGAATACAGGGTTTAACTATGGCTACACCTTC.